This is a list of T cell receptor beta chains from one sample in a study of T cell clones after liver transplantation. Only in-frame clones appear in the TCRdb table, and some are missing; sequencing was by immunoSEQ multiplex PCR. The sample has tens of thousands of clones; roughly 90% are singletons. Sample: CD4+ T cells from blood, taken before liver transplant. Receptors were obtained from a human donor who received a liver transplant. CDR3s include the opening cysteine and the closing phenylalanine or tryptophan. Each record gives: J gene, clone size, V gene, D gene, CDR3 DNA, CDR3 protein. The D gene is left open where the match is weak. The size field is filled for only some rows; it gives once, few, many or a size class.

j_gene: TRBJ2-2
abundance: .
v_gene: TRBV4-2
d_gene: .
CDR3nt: TGTGCCAGCAGCCAAGTTTTGGGTGACGGGGAGCTGTTTTTT
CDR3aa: CASSQVLGDGELFF

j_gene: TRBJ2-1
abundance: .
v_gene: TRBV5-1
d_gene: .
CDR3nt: TGCGCCAGCAGCTTGGATGGGCGCTCCTACAATGAGCAGTTCTTC
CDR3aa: CASSLDGRSYNEQFF

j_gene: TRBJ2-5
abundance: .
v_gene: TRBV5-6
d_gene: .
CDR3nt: TGTGCCAGCAGCCAGCTCAGGTGGCAAGAGACCCAGTACTTC
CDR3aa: CASSQLRWQETQYF

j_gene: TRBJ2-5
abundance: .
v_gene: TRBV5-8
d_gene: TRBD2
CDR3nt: TGTGCCAGCAGCGCCGCGGGACTAGCGGGATCGAGGGAGACCCAGTACTTC
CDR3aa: CASSAAGLAGSRETQYF

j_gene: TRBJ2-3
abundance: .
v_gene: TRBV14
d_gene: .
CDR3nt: TGTGCCAGCAGCCCTATGGGTCATAGCAGCCCCGACACGCAGTATTTT
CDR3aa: CASSPMGHSSPDTQYF

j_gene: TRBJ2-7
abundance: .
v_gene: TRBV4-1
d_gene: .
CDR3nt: TGCGCCAGCAGCCAAGACTTCAGTTCAGTGGTCTACGAGCAGTACTTC
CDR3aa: CASSQDFSSVVYEQYF

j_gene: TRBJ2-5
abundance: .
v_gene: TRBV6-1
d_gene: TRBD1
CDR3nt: TGTGCCAGCAGTGATACGGGACAGGTTCGTGAGACCCAGTACTTC
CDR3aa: CASSDTGQVRETQYF

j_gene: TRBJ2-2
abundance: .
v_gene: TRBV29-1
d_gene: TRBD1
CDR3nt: TGCAGCGTTGGGACAGGGGGCACCGGGGAGCTGTTTTTT
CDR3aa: CSVGTGGTGELFF

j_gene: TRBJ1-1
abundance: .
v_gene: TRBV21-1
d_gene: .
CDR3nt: TGTGCCAGGGGGACACCTAACACTGAAGCTTTCTTT
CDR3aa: CARGTPNTEAFF

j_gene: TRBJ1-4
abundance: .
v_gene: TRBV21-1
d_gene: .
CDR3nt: TGTGCCAGCAGCGGTGAGTCGGGCGAAAAACTGTTTTTT
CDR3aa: CASSGESGEKLFF

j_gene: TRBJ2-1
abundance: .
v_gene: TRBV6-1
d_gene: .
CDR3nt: TGTGCCAGCAGTGATCTAGGGGAGGAGCAGTTCTTC
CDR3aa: CASSDLGEEQFF

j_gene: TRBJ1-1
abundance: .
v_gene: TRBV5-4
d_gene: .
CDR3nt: TGTGCCAGCAGCTTGGAACGGCTGAACACTGAAGCTTTCTTT
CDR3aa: CASSLERLNTEAFF

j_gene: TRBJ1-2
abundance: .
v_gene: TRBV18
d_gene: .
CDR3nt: TGTGCCAGCTCACCTCCGGGCCGCGCCCATGGCTACACCTTC
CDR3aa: CASSPPGRAHGYTF

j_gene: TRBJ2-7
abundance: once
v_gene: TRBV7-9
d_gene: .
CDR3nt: TGTGCCAGCAGCCCACAGGATTACGAGCAGTACTTC
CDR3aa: CASSPQDYEQYF

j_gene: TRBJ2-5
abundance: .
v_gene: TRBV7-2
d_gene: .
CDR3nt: TGTGCCAGCAGCTTAAGACGGCGCCAAGAGACCCAGTACTTC
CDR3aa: CASSLRRRQETQYF

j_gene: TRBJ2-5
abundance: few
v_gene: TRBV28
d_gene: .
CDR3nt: TGTGCCAGCGCTACCGTTGGAGGGAAAGAGACCCAGTACTTC
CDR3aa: CASATVGGKETQYF

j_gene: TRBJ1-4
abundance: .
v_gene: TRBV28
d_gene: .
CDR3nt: TGTGCCAGCAGTTTATGGGGAAATGAAAAACTGTTTTTT
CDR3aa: CASSLWGNEKLFF

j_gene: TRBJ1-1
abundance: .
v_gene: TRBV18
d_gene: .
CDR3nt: TGTGCCAGCTCCCCCGAGGGGGGATGGACCACTGAAGCTTTCTTT
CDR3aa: CASSPEGGWTTEAFF

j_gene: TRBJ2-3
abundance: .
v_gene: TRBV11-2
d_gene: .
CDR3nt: TGTGCCAGCAGCCGCACAGATACGCAGTATTTT
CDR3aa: CASSRTDTQYF

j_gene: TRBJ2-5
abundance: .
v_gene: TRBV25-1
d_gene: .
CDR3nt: TGTGCCAGCAGCCCCCCCCACGGACCGCAAGAGACCCAGTACTTC
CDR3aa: CASSPPHGPQETQYF

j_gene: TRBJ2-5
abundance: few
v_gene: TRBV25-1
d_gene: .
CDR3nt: TGTGCCAGCATCAATGTGGGGGGAGAGACCCAGTACTTC
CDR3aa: CASINVGGETQYF

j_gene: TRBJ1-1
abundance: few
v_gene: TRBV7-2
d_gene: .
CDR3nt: TGTGCCAGCAGCTTTTCCCTTATGAACACTGAAGCTTTCTTT
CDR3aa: CASSFSLMNTEAFF

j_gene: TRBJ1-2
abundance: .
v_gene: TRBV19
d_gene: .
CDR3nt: TGTGCCAGTAGTATAGGGGTTAACTATGGCTACACCTTC
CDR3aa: CASSIGVNYGYTF

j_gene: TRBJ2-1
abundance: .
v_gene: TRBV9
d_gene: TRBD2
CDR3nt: TGTGCCAGCAGCTCACAGATTGGGAGGGACAATGAGCAGTTCTTC
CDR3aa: CASSSQIGRDNEQFF

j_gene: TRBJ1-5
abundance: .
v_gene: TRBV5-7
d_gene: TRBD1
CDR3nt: TGTGCCAGCAGCTTGCCGATCGGACAGGGAAACTATAGCAATCAGCCCCAGCATTTT
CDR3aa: CASSLPIGQGNYSNQPQHF

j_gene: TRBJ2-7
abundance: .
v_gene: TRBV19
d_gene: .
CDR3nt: TGTGCCAGTAGTATACGGGGGCCCTCCTACGAGCAGTACTTC
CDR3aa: CASSIRGPSYEQYF

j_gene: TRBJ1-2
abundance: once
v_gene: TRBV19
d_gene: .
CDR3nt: TGTGCCAGTAAACTAGACAGATCCCCTAACTATGGCTACACCTTC
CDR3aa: CASKLDRSPNYGYTF

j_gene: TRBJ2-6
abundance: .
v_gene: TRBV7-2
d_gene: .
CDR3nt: TGTGCCAGCAGCTTAGACTCCTCTGGGGCCAACGTCCTGACTTTC
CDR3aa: CASSLDSSGANVLTF

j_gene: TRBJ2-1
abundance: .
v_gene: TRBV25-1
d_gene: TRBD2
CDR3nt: TGTGCCAGCAGTGAATTTGTAGCGGGGGCCTACAATGAGCAGTTCTTC
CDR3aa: CASSEFVAGAYNEQFF

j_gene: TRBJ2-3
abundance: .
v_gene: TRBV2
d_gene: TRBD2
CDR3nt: TGTGCCAGCAGTGCTATTCTAGCGGGAGTATCCCCAGATACGCAGTATTTT
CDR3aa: CASSAILAGVSPDTQYF

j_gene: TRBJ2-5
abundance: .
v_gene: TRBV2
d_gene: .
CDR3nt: TGTGCCAGCAGTGGGGGGGAAGAGACCCAGTACTTC
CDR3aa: CASSGGEETQYF

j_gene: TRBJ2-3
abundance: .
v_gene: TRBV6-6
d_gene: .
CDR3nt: TGTGCCAGCAAAGGGGTGACAGATACGCAGTATTTT
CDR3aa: CASKGVTDTQYF

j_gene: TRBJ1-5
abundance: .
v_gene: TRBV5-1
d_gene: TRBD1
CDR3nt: TGCGCCAGCAGCTTAGGGACAGGGGTAAGTCAGCCCCAGCATTTT
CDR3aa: CASSLGTGVSQPQHF

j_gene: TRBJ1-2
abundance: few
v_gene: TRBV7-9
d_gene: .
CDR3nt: TGTGCCAGCAGCCCCGTAGGGTATGGCTACACCTTC
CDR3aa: CASSPVGYGYTF

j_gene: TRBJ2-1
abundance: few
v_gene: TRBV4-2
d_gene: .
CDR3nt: TGTGCCAGCAGCCAAGCTGTTCTGAGCAATGGCAATGAGCAGTTCTTC
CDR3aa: CASSQAVLSNGNEQFF

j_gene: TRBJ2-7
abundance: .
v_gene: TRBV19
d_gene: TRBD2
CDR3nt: TGTGCCAGTAGTAGGCTAGCGGGTTCCTACGAGCAGTACTTC
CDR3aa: CASSRLAGSYEQYF

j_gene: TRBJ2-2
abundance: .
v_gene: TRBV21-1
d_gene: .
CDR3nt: TGTGCCAGCAGCCCCCCGGGGCCAGGAAACACCGGGGAGCTGTTTTTT
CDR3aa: CASSPPGPGNTGELFF